This T cell receptor (beta chain) came from a study of molecular identifiers for immune sequencing clone quantification. In this sample, this clonotype turned up a few times. This CDR3 comprises 18 residues. J gave up 2 bases and V 7 bases, and 10 bases lay outside the gene matches. CDR1 SNHLY and CDR2 FYNNEI come from the germline V gene. TCRdb passed the PCR reads through MiXCR, listing each CDR3 protein once. The data hold 90,000 or so distinct CDR3 sequences, with approximately 23% observed a single time. Sequenced: naive CD8+ T cells from blood, with Jurkat cell RNA spiked in. Subset denoted: FACS-sorted CD8+CD4-CCR7+CD45RA+ naive T cells. The V and J genes are TRBV2 and TRBJ2-3; the match to TRBD2 covers 15 bases. The origin of this receptor is a human donor in good health. Some libraries in this study had Jurkat cell RNA spiked in. The CDR3 region is CASNGLAGGWDLTDTQYF. CDR3 DNA: TGTGCCAGCAATGGACTAGCGGGAGGGTGGGACCTCACAGATACGCAGTATTTT.